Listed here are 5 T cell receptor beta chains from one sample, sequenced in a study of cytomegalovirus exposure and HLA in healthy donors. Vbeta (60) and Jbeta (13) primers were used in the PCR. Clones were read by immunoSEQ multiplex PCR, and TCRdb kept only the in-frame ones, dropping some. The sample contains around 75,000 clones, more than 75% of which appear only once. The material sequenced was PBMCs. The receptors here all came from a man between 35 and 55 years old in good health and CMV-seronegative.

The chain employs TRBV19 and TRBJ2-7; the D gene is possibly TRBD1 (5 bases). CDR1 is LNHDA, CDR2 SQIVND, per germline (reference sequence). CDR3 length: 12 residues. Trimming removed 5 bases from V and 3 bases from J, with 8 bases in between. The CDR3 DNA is TGTGCCAGTAGTGTCGACAGCTACGAGCAGTACTTC. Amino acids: CASSVDSYEQYF.

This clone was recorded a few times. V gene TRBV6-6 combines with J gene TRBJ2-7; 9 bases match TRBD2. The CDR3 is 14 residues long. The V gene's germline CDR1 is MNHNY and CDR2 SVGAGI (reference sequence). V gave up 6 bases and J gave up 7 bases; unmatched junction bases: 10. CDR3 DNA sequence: TGTGCCAGCAGCCTAGCGGGGAGCCAGGAAGAGCAGTACTTC. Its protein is CASSLAGSQEEQYF.

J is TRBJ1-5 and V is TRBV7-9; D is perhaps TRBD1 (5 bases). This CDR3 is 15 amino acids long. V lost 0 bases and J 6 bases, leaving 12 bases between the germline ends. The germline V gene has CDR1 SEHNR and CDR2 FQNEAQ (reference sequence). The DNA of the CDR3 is TGTGCCAGCAGCTTAGCGCTGGCAGGGTGTCAGCCCCAGCATTTT. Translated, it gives CASSLALAGCQPQHF.

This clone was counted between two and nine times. The DNA of the CDR3 is TGTGCCAGCAGTACATGGTGGAGGACCTCTGGGGCCAACGTCCTGACTTTC. Translation: CASSTWWRTSGANVLTF. The gene calls are TRBV27 and TRBJ2-6; a possible D gene is TRBD2 (5 bases). Trimming stripped 5 bases from V and 0 bases from J, with 14 bases between. The CDR3 spans 17 residues. Germline V CDR1 and CDR2: MNHEY, SMNVEV (reference sequence). Based on the CDR3 plus reference TRBV27 and TRBJ2-6, the full variable domain is EAQVTQNPRYLITVTGKKLTVTCSQNMNHEYMSWYRQDPGLGLRQIYYSMNVEVTDKGDVPEGYKVSRKEKRNFPLILESPSPNQTSLYFCASSTWWRTSGANVLTFGAGSRLTVL.

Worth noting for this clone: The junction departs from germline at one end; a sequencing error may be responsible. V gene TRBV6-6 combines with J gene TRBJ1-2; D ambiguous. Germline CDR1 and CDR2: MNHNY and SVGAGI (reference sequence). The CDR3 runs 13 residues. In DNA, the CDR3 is TGTGCCAGCAGTTACTCCGAGGTGCACGGCTACCCCTTC. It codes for CASSYSEVHGYPF.